The present entry profiles one T cell receptor beta chain with its context. Its antigen remains unidentified. The data were obtained in a study of shared clonotypes between healthy human individuals. Study as a whole: Used for every donor were three CD4 naive, three CD4 memory, two CD8 naive and one CD8 memory plate.

General study findings and limits: Against clonotypes common to all four donors, non-shared ones had lower generation probabilities.

The assay was run at deep level. This table comes from immunoSEQ multiplex PCR, and its TCRdb copy is limited to in-frame clones, with some not included. The sample includes about 700,000 clones, about 92% of them seen just once. As defined, naive CD8 cells were CD45RO-negative and positively selected for CCR7, with terminally differentiated effector memory CD45RA+ cells excluded. The TCR comes from a man aged 30-40 years in good health. The source material was naive CD8+ T cells sorted from blood.

CDR3 amino acids: CATSREGSLEAYNEQFF. CDR3 sequence (DNA): TGTGCCACCAGCAGAGAGGGGTCCCTGGAAGCCTACAATGAGCAGTTCTTC. The V and J genes are TRBV15 and TRBJ2-1; D gene uncertain. The CDR3 sequence is 17 residues long. The V gene lost 0 bases and the J gene lost 2 bases, with 14 bases spanning the gap. Germline V lookup: CDR1 LNHNV, CDR2 YYDKDF (reference sequence).